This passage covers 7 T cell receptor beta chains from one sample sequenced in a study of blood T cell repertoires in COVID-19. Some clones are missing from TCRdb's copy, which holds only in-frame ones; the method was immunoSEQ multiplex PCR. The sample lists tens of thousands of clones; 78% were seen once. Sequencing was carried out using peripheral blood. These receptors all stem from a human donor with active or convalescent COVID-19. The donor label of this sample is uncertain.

CDR3: CASSPSTGSYSNQPQHF. In DNA, the CDR3 is TGTGCCAGCAGCCCCTCGACAGGGAGTTATAGCAATCAGCCCCAGCATTTT. The rearrangement uses TRBV5-8 and TRBJ1-5, with 7 bases aligning to TRBD1. The CDR3 runs to 17 residues. Per germline, CDR1 SGHTS and CDR2 YDEGEE. V gave up 4 bases and J gave up 0 bases; unmatched junction bases: 10.

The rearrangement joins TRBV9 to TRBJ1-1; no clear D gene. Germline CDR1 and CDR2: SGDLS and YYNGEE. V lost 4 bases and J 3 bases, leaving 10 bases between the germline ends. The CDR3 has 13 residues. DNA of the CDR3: TGTGCCAGCAGCTTACTCATCGACACTGAAGCTTTCTTT. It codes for CASSLLIDTEAFF.

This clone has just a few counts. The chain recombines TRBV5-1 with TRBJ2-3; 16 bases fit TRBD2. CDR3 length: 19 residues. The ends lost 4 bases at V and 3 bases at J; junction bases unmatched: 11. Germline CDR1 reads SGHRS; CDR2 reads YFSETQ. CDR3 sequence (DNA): TGCGCCAGCAGCCCCGGGGGACTAGCGGGAGGGCCGAGGACAGATACGCAGTATTTT. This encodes CASSPGGLAGGPRTDTQYF. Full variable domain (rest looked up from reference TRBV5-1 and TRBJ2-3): KAGVTQTPRYLIKTRGQQVTLSCSPISGHRSVSWYQQTPGQGLQFLFEYFSETQRNKGNFPGRFSGRQFSNSRSEMNVSTLELGDSALYLCASSPGGLAGGPRTDTQYFGPGTRLTVL.

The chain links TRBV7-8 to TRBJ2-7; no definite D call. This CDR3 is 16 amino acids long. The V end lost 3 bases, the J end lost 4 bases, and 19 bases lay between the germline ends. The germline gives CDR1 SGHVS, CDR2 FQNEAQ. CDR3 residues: CASSFDPPRGPYEQYF. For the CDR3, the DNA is TGTGCCAGCAGCTTCGACCCGCCCCGAGGTCCATACGAGCAGTACTTC.

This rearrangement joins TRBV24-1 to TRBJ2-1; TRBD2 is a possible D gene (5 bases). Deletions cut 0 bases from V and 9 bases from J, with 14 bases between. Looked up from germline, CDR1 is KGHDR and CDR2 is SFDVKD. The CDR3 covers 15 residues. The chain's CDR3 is CATSDLNRDGIEQFF. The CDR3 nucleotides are TGTGCCACCAGTGATTTGAATCGAGACGGGATTGAGCAGTTCTTC.

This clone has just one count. The CDR3 spells CASRGTTLKNIQYF. The CDR3 bases are TGTGCCAGCAGAGGGACTACCCTCAAAAACATTCAGTACTTC. The chain joins TRBV11-1 to TRBJ2-4; 7 positions match TRBD2. This CDR3 has 14 residues. Germline trimming cut 6 bases from V and 3 bases from J; bases unmatched to any gene: 5. CDR1 and CDR2 (germline): SGHAT, FQDESV (reference sequence). Variable domain in full (rest from reference TRBV11-1 and TRBJ2-4): EAEVAQSPRYKITEKSQAVAFWCDPISGHATLYWYRQILGQGPELLVQFQDESVVDDSQLPKDRFSAERLKGVDSTLKIQPAELGDSAMYLCASRGTTLKNIQYFGAGTRLSVL.

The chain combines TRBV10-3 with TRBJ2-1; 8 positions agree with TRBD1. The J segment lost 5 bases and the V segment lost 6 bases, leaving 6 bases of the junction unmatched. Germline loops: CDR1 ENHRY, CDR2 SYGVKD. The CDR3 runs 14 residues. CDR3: CAIRTGGGNNEQFF. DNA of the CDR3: TGTGCCATCAGAACAGGGGGAGGAAACAATGAGCAGTTCTTC.